This T cell receptor (beta chain) was observed in a study of T cell responses to AZD1222 COVID-19 vaccine. Notes on the study in general: Donors skewed white British and female; clonal diversity was possibly underestimated.

Sequencing used immunoSEQ multiplex PCR; TCRdb keeps in-frame clones, though not all of them. Among roughly 120,000 clones listed, roughly 84% were seen once. V shed 4 bases and J 12 bases; nucleotides not matched to a gene: 4. Germline CDR1 reads SGHKS; CDR2 reads YYEKEE (reference sequence). The CDR3 covers 11 residues. Of note for this clone: Its antigen remains unknown.

This clonotype originated in an adult in good health. The sequencing here drew on peripheral blood, taken on day 0 of AZD1222 vaccination. This chain connects TRBV5-5 to TRBJ2-1; 7 bases agree with TRBD1. Here the CDR3 reads CASSKNRGQFF. The DNA of the CDR3 is TGTGCCAGCAGCAAGAACAGGGGGCAGTTCTTC.